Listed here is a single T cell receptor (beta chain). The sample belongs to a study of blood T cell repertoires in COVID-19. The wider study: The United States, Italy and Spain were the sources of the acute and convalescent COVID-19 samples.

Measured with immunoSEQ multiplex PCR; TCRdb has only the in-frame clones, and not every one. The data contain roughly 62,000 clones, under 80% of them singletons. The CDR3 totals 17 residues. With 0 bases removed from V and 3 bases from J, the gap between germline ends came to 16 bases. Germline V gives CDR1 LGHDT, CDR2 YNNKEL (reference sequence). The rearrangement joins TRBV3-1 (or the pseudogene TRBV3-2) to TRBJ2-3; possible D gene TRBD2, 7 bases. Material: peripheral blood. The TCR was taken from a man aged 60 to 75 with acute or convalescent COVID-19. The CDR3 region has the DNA TGTGCCAGCAGCCAAGACTGGGAGGGGGGCGTGACAGATACGCAGTATTTT. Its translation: CASSQDWEGGVTDTQYF.